The T cell receptor (beta chain) under discussion was sequenced for a study of cytomegalovirus exposure and HLA in healthy donors. The PCR made use of 60 Vbeta and 13 Jbeta primers. As processed by the authors: As a later analysis found, there were approximately 80 million unique TCR beta chains, of which approximately 10 million were shared. Produced via immunoSEQ multiplex PCR; TCRdb's table is partial and in-frame only. V and J calls and clone size are as listed in that table; D and trimming were resolved from the DNA. The table has under 300,000 clones, 65% to 85% seen once. CDR1 is MNHEY and CDR2 is SVGAGI in the germline V gene. V lost 2 bases, J lost 6 bases, and 2 bases stayed unmatched. The CDR3 is 16 residues long.

The sequenced material came from PBMCs. The chain carries TRBV6-5 and TRBJ2-1; 15 bases line up with TRBD2. The TCR was taken from a female donor in good health and CMV-seronegative. The CDR3 bases are TGTGCCAGCAGTTACGGGGGACTAGCGGGAGGCAATGAGCAGTTCTTC. It is translated as CASSYGGLAGGNEQFF.